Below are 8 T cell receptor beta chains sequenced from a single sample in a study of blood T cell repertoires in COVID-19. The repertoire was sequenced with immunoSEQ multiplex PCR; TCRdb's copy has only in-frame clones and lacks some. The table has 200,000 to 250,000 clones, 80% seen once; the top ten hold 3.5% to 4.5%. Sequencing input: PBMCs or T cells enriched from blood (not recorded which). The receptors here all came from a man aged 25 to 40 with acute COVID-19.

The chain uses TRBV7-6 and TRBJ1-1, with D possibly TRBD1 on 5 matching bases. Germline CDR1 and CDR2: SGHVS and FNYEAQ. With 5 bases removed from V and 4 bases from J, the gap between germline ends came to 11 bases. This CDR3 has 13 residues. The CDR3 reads CASSPGSSTEAFF. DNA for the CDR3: TGTGCCAGCAGCCCAGGGTCTAGCACTGAAGCTTTCTTT. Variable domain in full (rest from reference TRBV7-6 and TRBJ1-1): GAGVSQSPRYKVTKRGQDVALRCDPISGHVSLYWYRQALGQGPEFLTYFNYEAQQDKSGLPNDRFSAERPEGSISTLTIQRTEQRDSAMYRCASSPGSSTEAFFGQGTRLTVV.

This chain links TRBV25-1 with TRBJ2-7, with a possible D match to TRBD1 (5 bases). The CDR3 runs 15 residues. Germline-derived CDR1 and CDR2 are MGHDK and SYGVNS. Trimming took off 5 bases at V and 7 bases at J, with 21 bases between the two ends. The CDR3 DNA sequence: TGTGCCAGCAGTCCCGGTGACAGCGTTTTTCGGGAGCAGTACTTC. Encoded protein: CASSPGDSVFREQYF.

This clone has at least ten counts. CDR3 amino acids: CASSLSGPYEQYF. The CDR3 coding sequence is TGTGCCAGCAGCTTATCAGGGCCCTACGAGCAGTACTTC. The rearrangement links TRBV11-3 to TRBJ2-7, with a possible D match to TRBD1 (5 bases). Trimming cost V 2 bases and J 2 bases, with 7 bases left between them. The germline CDR1 and CDR2 sequences are SGHNT and YENEEA. The CDR3 spans 13 residues.

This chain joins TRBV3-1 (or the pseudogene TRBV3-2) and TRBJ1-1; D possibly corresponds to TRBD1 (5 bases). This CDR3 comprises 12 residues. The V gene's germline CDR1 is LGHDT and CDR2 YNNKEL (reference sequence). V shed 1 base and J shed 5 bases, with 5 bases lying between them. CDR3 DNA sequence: TGTGCCAGCAGCCAAGCAGGGACTGAAGCTTTCTTT. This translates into CASSQAGTEAFF.

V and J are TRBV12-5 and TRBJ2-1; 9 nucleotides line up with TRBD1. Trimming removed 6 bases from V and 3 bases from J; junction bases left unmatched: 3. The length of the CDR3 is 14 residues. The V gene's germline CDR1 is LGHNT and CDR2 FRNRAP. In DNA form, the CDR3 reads TGTGCTAGTGGGGGGACAGGGTACTACAATGAGCAGTTCTTC. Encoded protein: CASGGTGYYNEQFF.

The CDR3 region has the DNA TGTGCCAGCAGCCAAGTTCCAGGGGGGCAGTATGGCTACACCTTC. Translation: CASSQVPGGQYGYTF. The genes are TRBV3-1 (or the pseudogene TRBV3-2) and TRBJ1-2, with TRBD1 matching over 7 bases. Losses at the gene ends were 1 base for V and 5 bases for J; bases not matched to a gene: 7. This CDR3 has 15 amino acids. The germline gives CDR1 LGHDT, CDR2 YNNKEL (reference sequence).

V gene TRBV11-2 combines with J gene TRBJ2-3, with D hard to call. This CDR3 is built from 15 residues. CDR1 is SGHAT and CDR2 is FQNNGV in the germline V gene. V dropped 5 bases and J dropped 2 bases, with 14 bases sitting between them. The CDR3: CASSPEARITDTQYF. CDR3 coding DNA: TGTGCCAGCAGCCCCGAGGCGCGAATCACAGATACGCAGTATTTT.

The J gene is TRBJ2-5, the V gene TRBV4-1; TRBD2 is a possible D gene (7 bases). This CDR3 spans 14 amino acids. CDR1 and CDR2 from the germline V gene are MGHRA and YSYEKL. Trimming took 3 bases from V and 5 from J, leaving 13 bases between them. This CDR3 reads CASSQGGLVETQYF. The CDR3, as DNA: TGCGCCAGCAGCCAGGGGGGGCTGGTGGAGACCCAGTACTTC.